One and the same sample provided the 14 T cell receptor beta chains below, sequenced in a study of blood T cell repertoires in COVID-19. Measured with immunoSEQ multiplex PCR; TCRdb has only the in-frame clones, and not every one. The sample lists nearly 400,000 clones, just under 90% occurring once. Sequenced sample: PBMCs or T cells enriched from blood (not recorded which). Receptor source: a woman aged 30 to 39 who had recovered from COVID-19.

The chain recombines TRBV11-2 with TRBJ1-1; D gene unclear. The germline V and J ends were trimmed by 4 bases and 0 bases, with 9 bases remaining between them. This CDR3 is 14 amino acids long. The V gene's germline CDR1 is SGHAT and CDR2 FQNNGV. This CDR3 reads CASSSPGMNTEAFF. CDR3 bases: TGTGCCAGCAGCTCGCCGGGTATGAACACTGAAGCTTTCTTT.

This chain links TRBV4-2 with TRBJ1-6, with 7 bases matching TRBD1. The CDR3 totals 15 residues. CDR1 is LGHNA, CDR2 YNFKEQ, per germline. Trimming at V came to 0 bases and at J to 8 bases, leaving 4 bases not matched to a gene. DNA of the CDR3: TGTGCCAGCAGCCAAGATGAAGGGGGCGATTCACCCCTCCACTTT. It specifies CASSQDEGGDSPLHF.

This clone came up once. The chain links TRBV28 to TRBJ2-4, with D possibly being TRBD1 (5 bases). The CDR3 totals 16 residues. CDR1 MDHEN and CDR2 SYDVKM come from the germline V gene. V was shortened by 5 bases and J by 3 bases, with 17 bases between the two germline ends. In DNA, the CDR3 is TGTGCCAGCAGTGAACCCAGGGATTTAGGCAAAAACATTCAGTACTTC. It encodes CASSEPRDLGKNIQYF.

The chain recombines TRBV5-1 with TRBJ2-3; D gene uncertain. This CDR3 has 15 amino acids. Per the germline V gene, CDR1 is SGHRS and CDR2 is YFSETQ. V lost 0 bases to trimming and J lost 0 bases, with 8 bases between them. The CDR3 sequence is CASSLGSTSTDTQYF. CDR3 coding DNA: TGCGCCAGCAGCTTGGGGAGTACTAGCACAGATACGCAGTATTTT.

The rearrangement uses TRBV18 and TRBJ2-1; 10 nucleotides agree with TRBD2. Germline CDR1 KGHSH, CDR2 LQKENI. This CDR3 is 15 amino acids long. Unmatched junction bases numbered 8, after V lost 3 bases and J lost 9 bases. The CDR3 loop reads CASSPRLAGDGEQFF. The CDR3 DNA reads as TGTGCCAGCTCACCGCGGCTAGCGGGAGACGGTGAGCAGTTCTTC.

The CDR3 bases are TGTGCCAGCAGTCGGCCGACTAATATTCTAAGCTCCTACAATGAGCAGTTCTTC. This sequence encodes CASSRPTNILSSYNEQFF. This rearrangement joins TRBV6-6 to TRBJ2-1, with D possibly matching TRBD2 (5 bases). The CDR3 totals 18 residues. V was shortened by 5 bases and J by 0 bases, with 20 bases between the two germline ends. Germline CDR1 MNHNY, CDR2 SVGAGI (reference sequence).

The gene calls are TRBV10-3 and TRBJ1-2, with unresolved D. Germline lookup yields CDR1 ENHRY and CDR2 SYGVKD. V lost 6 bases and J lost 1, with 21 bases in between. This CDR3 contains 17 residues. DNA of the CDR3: TGTGCCATCAGAGTTTTTCGGGGAATTGTAGATAACTATGGCTACACCTTC. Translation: CAIRVFRGIVDNYGYTF.

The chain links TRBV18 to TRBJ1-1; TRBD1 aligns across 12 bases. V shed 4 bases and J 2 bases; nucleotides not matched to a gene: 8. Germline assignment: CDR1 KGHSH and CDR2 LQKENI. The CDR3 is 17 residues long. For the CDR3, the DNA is TGTGCCAGCTCACGGTCCGGGACAGGGGGCTCCAACACTGAAGCTTTCTTT. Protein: CASSRSGTGGSNTEAFF.

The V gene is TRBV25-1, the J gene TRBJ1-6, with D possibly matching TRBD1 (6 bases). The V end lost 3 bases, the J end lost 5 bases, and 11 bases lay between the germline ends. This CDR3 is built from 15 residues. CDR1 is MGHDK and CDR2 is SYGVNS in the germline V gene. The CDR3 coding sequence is TGTGCCAGCAGTGAGGCGGACAGCCATAATTCACCCCTCCACTTT. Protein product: CASSEADSHNSPLHF.

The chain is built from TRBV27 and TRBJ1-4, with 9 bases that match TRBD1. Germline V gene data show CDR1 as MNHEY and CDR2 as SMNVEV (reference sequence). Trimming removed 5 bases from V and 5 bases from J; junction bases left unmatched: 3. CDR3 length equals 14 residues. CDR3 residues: CASSATGGNEKLFF. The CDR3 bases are TGTGCCAGCAGTGCGACAGGGGGAAATGAAAAACTGTTTTTT. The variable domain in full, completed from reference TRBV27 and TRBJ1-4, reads EAQVTQNPRYLITVTGKKLTVTCSQNMNHEYMSWYRQDPGLGLRQIYYSMNVEVTDKGDVPEGYKVSRKEKRNFPLILESPSPNQTSLYFCASSATGGNEKLFFGSGTQLSVL.

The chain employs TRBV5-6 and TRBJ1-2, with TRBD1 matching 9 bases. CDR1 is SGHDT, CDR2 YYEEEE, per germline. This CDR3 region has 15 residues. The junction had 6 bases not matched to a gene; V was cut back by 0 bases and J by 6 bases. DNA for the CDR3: TGTGCCAGCAGCTTGGGCTCGGGACAGGGTAATGGCTACACCTTC. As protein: CASSLGSGQGNGYTF.

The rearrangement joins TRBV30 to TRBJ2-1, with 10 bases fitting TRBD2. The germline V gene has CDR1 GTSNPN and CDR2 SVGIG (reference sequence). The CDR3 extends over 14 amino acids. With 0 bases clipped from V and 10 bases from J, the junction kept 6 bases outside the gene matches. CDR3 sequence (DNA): TGTGCCTGGAGTGTAACTAGCGGGAAAGTCGAGCAGTTCTTC. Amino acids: CAWSVTSGKVEQFF.

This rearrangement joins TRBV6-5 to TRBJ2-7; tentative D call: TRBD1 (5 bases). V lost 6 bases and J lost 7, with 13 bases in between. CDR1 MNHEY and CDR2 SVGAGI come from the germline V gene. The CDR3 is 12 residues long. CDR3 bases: TGTGCCAGCAGGACATTGGGGCAGGAGCAGTACTTC. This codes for CASRTLGQEQYF.

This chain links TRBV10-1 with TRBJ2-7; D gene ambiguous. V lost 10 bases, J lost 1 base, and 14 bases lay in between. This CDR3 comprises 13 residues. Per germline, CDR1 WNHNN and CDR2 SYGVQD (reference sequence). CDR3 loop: CATSIGLSYEQYF. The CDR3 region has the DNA TGCGCCACCTCAATTGGGCTTTCCTACGAGCAGTACTTC.